The sequence of this T cell receptor (beta chain) was determined in a study of PD-L1 blockade in urothelial cancer. At the level of the study: Counts from blood samples showed a median of 141,255 T cells. Study observations and caveats: Improved survival was predicted by pretreatment blood TCR clonality below the median.

Profiled with immunoSEQ multiplex PCR; TCRdb holds only in-frame clones, not every one. The table includes about 40,000 clones, about 85% detected once. About this clone: Antigen unknown.

The CDR3 sequence is 13 residues long. Germline CDR1 reads GTSNPN; CDR2 reads SVGIG (reference sequence). Germline trimming cut 2 bases from V and 2 bases from J; bases unmatched to any gene: 2. Time point in this sample: peripheral blood 6 weeks after treatment start. Locally advanced or metastatic urothelial carcinoma was diagnosed in the patients. A total of 1 to 8 samples per patient were collected pretreatment and on-treatment. The input for sequencing was PBMCs, taken around atezolizumab (anti-PD-L1) treatment. The clonotype originates from a man between 65 and 79 years old with urothelial cancer. The chain couples TRBV30 to TRBJ2-7, with 8 bases lining up with TRBD2. CDR3 DNA: TGTGCCTGGAGTCGGGGACTAGCCTACGAGCAGTACTTC. This codes for CAWSRGLAYEQYF.